A selection of T cell receptor beta chains follows, all from one sample in a study of blood T cell repertoires in COVID-19. Sequencing used immunoSEQ multiplex PCR; TCRdb keeps in-frame clones, though not all of them. Seen here are around 55,000 clones, less than 95% observed once, and the top ten hold 5.5% to 7.5%. Specimen: peripheral blood. These receptors were collected from a man aged 40-49 years with acute or convalescent COVID-19. Both conserved end residues are part of each CDR3. A D gene is named only where the DNA matches it firmly. Size is omitted from some rows. Given values are once, few, many or a class for expanded clones.

>TRBJ2-1|TRBD1|TRBV25-1|.
TGTGCCAGCAGTGTACAGGGGTACAATGAGCAGTTCTTC
CASSVQGYNEQFF
>TRBJ2-7|.|TRBV5-1|.
TGCGCCAGCAGCTTGGGCGGACTTGTGGAAGAGCAGTACTTC
CASSLGGLVEEQYF
>TRBJ1-4|.|TRBV5-1|.
TGCGCCAGCAGGCCAAAAGCGGGAGGGACTAATGAAAAACTGTTTTTT
CASRPKAGGTNEKLFF
>TRBJ2-1|.|TRBV3-1/TRBV3-2|.
TGTGCCAGCAGGGAAAAAGCTGGGAGTCCCAATGAGCAGTTCTTC
CASREKAGSPNEQFF
>TRBJ2-7|TRBD2|TRBV5-6|.
TGTGCCAGCAGCTCCCATCGACTAGCGGGCCGGGGTGACTACGAGCAGTACTTC
CASSSHRLAGRGDYEQYF
>TRBJ2-1|TRBD2|TRBV24-1|.
TGTGCCACCAGTGACCGTCAGACTAGCGGGAGTTTAAGTGAGCAGTTCTTC
CATSDRQTSGSLSEQFF
>TRBJ2-1|TRBD1|TRBV10-3|.
TGTGCCATCACCGGGACAGAATACAATGAGCAGTTCTTC
CAITGTEYNEQFF
>TRBJ1-2|TRBD1|TRBV28|.
TGTGCCAGCAGTTCCACAGGGGGCGTCTATGGCTACACCTTC
CASSSTGGVYGYTF
>TRBJ2-7|.|TRBV2|.
TGTGCCAGCAGTGTTTCAGGGGCGCTCTCCTACGAGCAGTACTTC
CASSVSGALSYEQYF
>TRBJ1-4|.|TRBV5-1|.
TGCGCCAGCAAAACACAGGGTGGAGAAAAACTGTTTTTT
CASKTQGGEKLFF
>TRBJ2-1|TRBD1|TRBV27|.
TGTGCCAGCAGTTTATTTGGACAGGGCCCTTACAATGAGCAGTTCTTC
CASSLFGQGPYNEQFF
>TRBJ1-1|.|TRBV7-6|.
TGTGCCAGCAGCCTTGAGCGCCGAGGCCTCACTGAAGCTTTCTTT
CASSLERRGLTEAFF
>TRBJ2-7|.|TRBV4-2|few
TGTGCCAGCAGCCAAGACAAGACAGGTCCCTACGAGCAGTACTTC
CASSQDKTGPYEQYF
>TRBJ1-1|.|TRBV18|.
TGTGCCAGCTCACCCCGGACAGAGAACACTGAAGCTTTCTTT
CASSPRTENTEAFF
>TRBJ2-3|TRBD2|TRBV6-5|.
TGTGCCAGCAGTATGACTAGCGGATACACAGATACGCAGTATTTT
CASSMTSGYTDTQYF
>TRBJ2-3|TRBD2|TRBV4-2|.
TGTGCCAGCAGCCAAGATTTGACTAGCGGGGCCCGCACAGATACGCAGTATTTT
CASSQDLTSGARTDTQYF
>TRBJ1-1|TRBD1|TRBV25-1|.
TGTGCCAGCACACCTGGACAGGGAGTTACTGAAGCTTTCTTT
CASTPGQGVTEAFF
>TRBJ2-3|.|TRBV24-1|once
TGTGCCACCAGTGATTTGCTAGTTTCGAGCACAGATACGCAGTATTTT
CATSDLLVSSTDTQYF
>TRBJ1-5|.|TRBV28|.
TGTGCCAGCAGTTCAGGGCGGGGAGGGCATTTT
CASSSGRGGHF
>TRBJ2-7|.|TRBV6-5|.
TGTGCCAGCAGTTCCCCCCGCAGCTACGAGCAGTACTTC
CASSSPRSYEQYF
>TRBJ1-3|.|TRBV25-1|.
TGTGCCAGTATTAACGGGGCTGGAAACACCATATATTTT
CASINGAGNTIYF
>TRBJ1-1|.|TRBV25-1|few
TGTGCCAGCAGTGATCCGGTCTCGGGCACTGAAGCTTTCTTT
CASSDPVSGTEAFF
>TRBJ1-3|.|TRBV2|.
TGTGCCAGCAGTGAATCGGTACGAAGCCTTGGAAACACCATATATTTT
CASSESVRSLGNTIYF
>TRBJ2-1|TRBD2|TRBV7-9|.
TGTGCCAGCAGCCAGGGGGGGACTAGCGGAGCCTACAATGAGCAGTTCTTC
CASSQGGTSGAYNEQFF
>TRBJ1-4|TRBD1|TRBV27|.
TGTGCCAGCAGTAGGGGGGACAGGTTTCGAGAAAAACTGTTTTTT
CASSRGDRFREKLFF
>TRBJ1-1|TRBD1|TRBV7-3|once
TGTGCCAGCAGCTTAACGAGAGGACAGGGTGAAGCTTTCTTT
CASSLTRGQGEAFF
>TRBJ1-6|TRBD1|TRBV6-5|.
TGTGCCAGCAGGCGGGACAGCGGCTTCGAAGCGCGGGTCCACTTT
CASRRDSGFEARVHF
>TRBJ1-5|.|TRBV19|.
TGTGCCAGTAGTATAGGGCGGGGCTTTAGCAATCAGCCCCAGCATTTT
CASSIGRGFSNQPQHF
>TRBJ2-7|TRBD1|TRBV5-1|.
TGCGCCAGCAGGGTAGGACAGGGGAACCTCTACGAGCAGTACTTC
CASRVGQGNLYEQYF
>TRBJ2-5|.|TRBV4-1|.
TGCGCCAGCAGCCAAGATGGCGGGGGCGAGGAGACCCAGTACTTC
CASSQDGGGEETQYF
>TRBJ1-1|.|TRBV24-1|once
TGTGCCACCAGTGATCCCCGGGGGGATGGGGTAAACACTGAAGCTTTCTTT
CATSDPRGDGVNTEAFF
>TRBJ2-3|TRBD2|TRBV7-2|.
TGTGCCAGCAGCTTATATGCTAGCGGGAGACCGGATACGCAGTATTTT
CASSLYASGRPDTQYF
>TRBJ2-4|TRBD2|TRBV18|.
TGTGCCAGCTCACCATCAGCGGGAGAGGCCAAAAACATTCAGTACTTC
CASSPSAGEAKNIQYF
>TRBJ1-4|TRBD1|TRBV5-1|.
TGCGCCACCCGGCGATCGGGACAGAAAGCAACTAATGAAAAACTGTTTTTT
CATRRSGQKATNEKLFF
>TRBJ1-6|.|TRBV6-1|.
TGTGCCAGCAGTGACGGGGGGCGAGGCTCACCCCTCCACTTT
CASSDGGRGSPLHF
>TRBJ2-1|TRBD2|TRBV27|.
TGTGCCAGCAGTTCTTTCGCCGGGGGGAGGAACAATGAGCAGTTCTTC
CASSSFAGGRNNEQFF
>TRBJ2-5|.|TRBV2|.
TGTGCCAGCAGTGAAAGGGGAGAGACCCAGTACTTC
CASSERGETQYF
>TRBJ1-5|.|TRBV15|.
TGTGCCACCAGCAGGGGCCGGATTAGCAATCAGCCCCAGCATTTT
CATSRGRISNQPQHF
>TRBJ1-5|.|TRBV27|once
TGTGCCAGCACAGCCAAGGGGGTCAATCAGCCCCAGCATTTT
CASTAKGVNQPQHF
>TRBJ2-7|.|TRBV4-1|.
TGCGCCAGCAGCCAAGAGCCGAGGAGCGCCCAGAACTACGAGCAGTACTTC
CASSQEPRSAQNYEQYF
>TRBJ2-2|TRBD1|TRBV29-1|.
TGCAGCGTTGAGGGGACAGCGAACACCGGGGAGCTGTTTTTT
CSVEGTANTGELFF
>TRBJ2-3|.|TRBV5-8|.
TGTGCCAGCAGCTTGCGTAGTTTGCCAGATACGCAGTATTTT
CASSLRSLPDTQYF
>TRBJ2-7|.|TRBV7-9|.
TGTGCCAGCAGCTCGGCCGGGGTCTACGAGCAGTACTTC
CASSSAGVYEQYF
>TRBJ2-1|.|TRBV5-1|.
TGCGCCAGCAGCCGGCTGGTGGGGCCGAGCTCCTACAATGAGCAGTTCTTC
CASSRLVGPSSYNEQFF
>TRBJ1-1|.|TRBV4-3|.
TGCGCCAGCAGCCAATACGGAGGGAGGAGGACTGAAGCTTTCTTT
CASSQYGGRRTEAFF
>TRBJ1-2|TRBD1|TRBV5-4|.
TGTGCCAGCAGCTTGGTAGACAGGGATAACTATGGCTACACCTTC
CASSLVDRDNYGYTF
>TRBJ1-6|.|TRBV6-6|.
TGTGCCAGCACCCAACAGGGCGTCAATTCACCCCTCCACTTT
CASTQQGVNSPLHF
>TRBJ2-7|.|TRBV18|once
TGTGCCAGCTCACCAAGAGGGTACGAGCAGTACTTC
CASSPRGYEQYF
>TRBJ1-2|TRBD1|TRBV4-1|.
TGCGCCAGCAGCCAAGATGACAGGGAGCACTATGGCTACACCTTC
CASSQDDREHYGYTF
>TRBJ2-7|TRBD1|TRBV3-1/TRBV3-2|.
TGTGCCACATTCTCCGGGACAGGGGGTTACGAGCAGTACTTC
CATFSGTGGYEQYF